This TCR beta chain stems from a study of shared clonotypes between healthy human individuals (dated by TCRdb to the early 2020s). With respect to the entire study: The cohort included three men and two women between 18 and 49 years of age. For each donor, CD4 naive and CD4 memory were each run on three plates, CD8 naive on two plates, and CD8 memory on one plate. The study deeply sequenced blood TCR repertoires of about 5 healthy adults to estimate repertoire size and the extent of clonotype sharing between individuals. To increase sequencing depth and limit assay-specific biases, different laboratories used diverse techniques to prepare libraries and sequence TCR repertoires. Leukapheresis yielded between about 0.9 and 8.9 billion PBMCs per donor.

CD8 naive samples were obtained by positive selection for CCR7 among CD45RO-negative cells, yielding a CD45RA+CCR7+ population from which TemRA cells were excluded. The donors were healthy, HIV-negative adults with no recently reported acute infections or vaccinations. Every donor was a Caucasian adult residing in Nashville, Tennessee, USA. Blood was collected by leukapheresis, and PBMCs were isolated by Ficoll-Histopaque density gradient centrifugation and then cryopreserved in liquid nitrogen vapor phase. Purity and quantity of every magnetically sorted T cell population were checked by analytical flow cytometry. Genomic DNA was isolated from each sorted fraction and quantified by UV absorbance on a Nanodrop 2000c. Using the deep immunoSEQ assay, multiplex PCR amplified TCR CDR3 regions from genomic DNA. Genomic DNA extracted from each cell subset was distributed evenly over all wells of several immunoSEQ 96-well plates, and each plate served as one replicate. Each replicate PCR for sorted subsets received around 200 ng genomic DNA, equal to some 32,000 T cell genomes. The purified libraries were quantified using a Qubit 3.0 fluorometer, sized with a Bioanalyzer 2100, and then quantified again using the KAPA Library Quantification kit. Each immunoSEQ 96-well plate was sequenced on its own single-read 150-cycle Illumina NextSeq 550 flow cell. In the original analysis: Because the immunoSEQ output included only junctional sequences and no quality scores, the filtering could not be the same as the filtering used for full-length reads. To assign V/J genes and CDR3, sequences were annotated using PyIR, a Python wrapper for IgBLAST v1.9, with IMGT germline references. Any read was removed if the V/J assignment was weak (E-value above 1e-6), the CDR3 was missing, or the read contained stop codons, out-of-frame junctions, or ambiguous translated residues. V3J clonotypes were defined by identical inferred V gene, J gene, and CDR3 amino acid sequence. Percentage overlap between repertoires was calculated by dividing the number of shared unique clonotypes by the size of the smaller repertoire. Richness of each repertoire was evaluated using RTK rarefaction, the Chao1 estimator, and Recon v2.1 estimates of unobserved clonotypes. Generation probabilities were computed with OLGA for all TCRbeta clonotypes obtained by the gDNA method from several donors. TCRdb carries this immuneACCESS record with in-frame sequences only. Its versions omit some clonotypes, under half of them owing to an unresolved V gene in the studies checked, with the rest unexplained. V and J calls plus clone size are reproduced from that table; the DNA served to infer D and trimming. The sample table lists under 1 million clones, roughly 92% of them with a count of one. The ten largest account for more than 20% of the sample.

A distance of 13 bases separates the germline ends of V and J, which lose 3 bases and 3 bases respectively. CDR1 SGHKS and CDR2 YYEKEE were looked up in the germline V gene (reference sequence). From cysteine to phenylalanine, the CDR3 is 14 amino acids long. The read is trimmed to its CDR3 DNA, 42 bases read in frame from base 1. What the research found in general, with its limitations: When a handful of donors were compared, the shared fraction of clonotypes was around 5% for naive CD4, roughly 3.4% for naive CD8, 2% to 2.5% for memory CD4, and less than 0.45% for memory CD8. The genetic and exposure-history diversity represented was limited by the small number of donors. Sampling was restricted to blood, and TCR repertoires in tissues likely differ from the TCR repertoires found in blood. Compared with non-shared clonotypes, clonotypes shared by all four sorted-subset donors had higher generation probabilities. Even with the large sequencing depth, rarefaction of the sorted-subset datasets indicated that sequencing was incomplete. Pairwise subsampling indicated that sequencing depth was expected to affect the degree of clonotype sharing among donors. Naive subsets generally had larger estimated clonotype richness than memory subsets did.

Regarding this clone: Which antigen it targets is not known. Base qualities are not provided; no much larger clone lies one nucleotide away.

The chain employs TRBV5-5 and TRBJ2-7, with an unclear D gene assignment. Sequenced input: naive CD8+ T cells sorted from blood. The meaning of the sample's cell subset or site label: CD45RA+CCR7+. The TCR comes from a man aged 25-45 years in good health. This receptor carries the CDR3 CASSWVAADYEQYF. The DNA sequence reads TGTGCCAGCAGCTGGGTTGCTGCGGACTACGAGCAGTACTTC.